Given below is one T cell receptor (beta chain) in context. The record originates from a study of blood T cells in healthy people across ages. V dropped 5 bases and J dropped 6; count of bases not matched to a gene: 7. CDR1 is SGHAT and CDR2 is FQNNGV in the germline V gene. The CDR3 spans 14 residues. The use of a sample-barcoded 5' primer and a J-beta primer mix characterized a second PCR of 7 to 11 cycles. In TCRdb, the 5' RACE reads were re-called with MiXCR into one record per CDR3 protein. The table lists fewer than 1,200,000 distinct CDR3 sequences, 25% of them singletons, with around 0.75% in the top ten. These same records also appear under a second study, on T cells of mothers and their children.

The rearrangement joins TRBV11-2 to TRBJ1-2, with 9 positions matching TRBD1. Material for sequencing was blood. The receptor was isolated from a girl aged 2 to 9 in good health. This CDR3 is CASSDIQGANGYTF. CDR3 in DNA: TGTGCCAGCAGCGATATACAGGGGGCTAATGGCTACACCTTC.